Only a few counts were recorded for the clone carrying this TCR beta chain. Its antigen is undetermined. Germline lookup yields CDR1 MNHEY and CDR2 SVGAGI. J gave up 2 bases and V 2 bases, and 9 bases lay outside the gene matches. This CDR3 contains 17 residues. This entry is derived from a study of response to subunit inactivated influenza vaccine. Study-level points and caveats: Authors suggested each seasonal influenza vaccination recruits few new T cells.

TCRdb called the RT-PCR reads again in MiXCR, with one record for every CDR3 protein. The sample includes 200,000 to 250,000 distinct CDR3 sequences, more than 9% of them seen just once. The chain combines TRBV6-5 with TRBJ2-7, with 10 bases identical to TRBD2. Sequenced here: non-naive T cells sorted from PBMCs, sampled 14 to 15 days before vaccination. The source is a man over 45 who received an inactivated influenza vaccine. The CDR3 here is CASSYGTSANPTYEQYF. The DNA for the CDR3 is TGTGCCAGCAGTTACGGGACTAGCGCGAACCCCACCTACGAGCAGTACTTC.